The 15 T cell receptor beta chains given below trace back to one sample, sequenced in a study of STAT5B mutations in CD4+ large granular lymphocyte leukemia. The table came from immunoSEQ multiplex PCR; TCRdb's copy has only in-frame clones and leaves some out. The data show approximately 40,000 clones, approximately 88% seen once. The sequencing sample was made of CD4+ T cells from blood buffy coats. The receptor set was obtained from a human donor in good health.

This clone was detected only a few times. This rearrangement joins TRBV7-9 to TRBJ2-7; D possibly corresponds to TRBD1 (6 bases). The CDR3 is 14 amino acids. V was shortened by 5 bases and J by 1 base, with 12 bases between the two germline ends. Germline CDR1 and CDR2: SEHNR and FQNEAQ (reference sequence). CDR3 in amino acids: CASSTGSLSYEQYF. The CDR3 DNA is TGTGCCAGCAGCACAGGGTCCCTGTCCTACGAGCAGTACTTC. The full variable domain, in which reference TRBV7-9 and TRBJ2-7 provide the parts outside the CDR3, is DTGVSQNPRHKITKRGQNVTFRCDPISEHNRLYWYRQTLGQGPEFLTYFQNEAQLEKSRLLSDRFSAERPKGSFSTLEIQRTEQGDSAMYLCASSTGSLSYEQYFGPGTRLTVT.

V is TRBV7-3 and J is TRBJ2-3; D unresolved. CDR3 size: 14 residues. Germline-derived CDR1 and CDR2 are SGHTA and FQGTGA. V was pared by 6 bases and J by 1 base, with 11 bases between. This chain's CDR3 is CASSPGVGTDTQYF. For the CDR3, the DNA is TGTGCCAGCAGTCCCGGAGTAGGCACAGATACGCAGTATTTT.

The chain couples TRBV7-2 to TRBJ2-1; TRBD2 might be the D (6 bases). V was cut by 5 bases and J by 3 bases, with 17 bases left in between. The length of the CDR3 is 16 residues. Germline CDR1 SGHTA, CDR2 FQGNSA. CDR3 DNA: TGTGCCAGCAGCGCAAATGCGGGGCACGACTACAATGAGCAGTTCTTC. It encodes CASSANAGHDYNEQFF.

The chain is built from TRBV29-1 and TRBJ2-7; TRBD2 aligns across 7 bases. Unmatched junction bases numbered 2, after V lost 4 bases and J lost 2 bases. The germline V gene encodes CDR1 SQVTM and CDR2 ANQGSEA. The CDR3 contains 12 residues. CDR3 sequence (DNA): TGCAGCGTTGGCGGGGGTGCCTACGAGCAGTACTTC. Translating it yields CSVGGGAYEQYF.

The chain employs TRBV6-5 and TRBJ1-1; D ambiguous. V lost 2 bases and J 9 bases, leaving 13 bases between the germline ends. The CDR3 covers 13 residues. From germline, CDR1 is MNHEY and CDR2 SVGAGI. CDR3 sequence: CASSYPGVKKAFF. The CDR3, as DNA: TGTGCCAGCAGTTACCCGGGAGTTAAGAAAGCTTTCTTT.

V and J are TRBV7-9 and TRBJ2-6; D perhaps matches TRBD1 (6 bases). The CDR3 runs to 15 residues. The germline V gene encodes CDR1 SEHNR and CDR2 FQNEAQ (reference sequence). V lost 4 bases to trimming and J lost 8 bases, with 15 bases between them. This CDR3 reads CASSYRAPVTNVLTF. The CDR3 DNA reads TGTGCCAGCAGCTACAGGGCCCCGGTAACCAACGTCCTGACTTTC. Complete variable domain (other parts from reference TRBV7-9 and TRBJ2-6): DTGVSQNPRHKITKRGQNVTFRCDPISEHNRLYWYRQTLGQGPEFLTYFQNEAQLEKSRLLSDRFSAERPKGSFSTLEIQRTEQGDSAMYLCASSYRAPVTNVLTFGAGSRLTVL.

This clone showed up just once. The CDR3 sequence: CASSLRQGRREQYF. CDR3 coding DNA: TGTGCCAGTAGTCTCAGACAGGGCCGGAGGGAGCAGTACTTC. The rearrangement uses TRBV19 and TRBJ2-7; TRBD1 agrees at 7 bases. The ends lost 5 bases at V and 7 bases at J; junction bases unmatched: 11. Germline V CDR1 and CDR2: LNHDA, SQIVND (reference sequence). The length of the CDR3 is 14 residues.

The chain combines TRBV10-3 with TRBJ1-2; D is undetermined. Germline-derived CDR1 and CDR2 are ENHRY and SYGVKD. Trimming shortened V by 0 bases and J by 1 base, and 6 bases separated the two germline ends. The CDR3 extends over 14 amino acids. This CDR3 reads CAISESSGNYGYTF. DNA of the CDR3: TGTGCCATCAGTGAGTCGTCGGGTAACTATGGCTACACCTTC.

The chain's CDR3 is CASSPSLGTLNTGELFF. The CDR3 DNA reads as TGTGCCAGCTCACCCTCCCTCGGGACACTAAACACCGGGGAGCTGTTTTTT. The chain couples TRBV18 to TRBJ2-2, with D tentatively TRBD1 (6 bases). Germline V gene sequence: CDR1 KGHSH, CDR2 LQKENI. The CDR3 length is 17 residues. V lost 3 bases and J 2 bases, leaving 16 bases between the germline ends.

The chain couples TRBV29-1 to TRBJ2-7; 9 bases agree with TRBD2. Germline V gene lookup returns CDR1 SQVTM and CDR2 ANQGSEA. With 3 bases clipped from V and 5 bases from J, the junction kept 5 bases outside the gene matches. There are 13 residues in the CDR3. CDR3 nucleotides: TGCAGCGTTGATCTAGCGGGAATCAACGAGCAGTACTTC. It translates to CSVDLAGINEQYF.

The rearrangement joins TRBV7-3 to TRBJ2-1; TRBD2 aligns across 8 bases. V lost 6 bases to trimming and J lost 5 bases; unmatched junction nucleotides: 9. This CDR3 has 15 amino acids. The V gene's germline CDR1 is SGHTA and CDR2 FQGTGA. CDR3 in amino acids: CASSLAGGGHNEQFF. The CDR3 DNA is TGTGCCAGCAGTCTGGCGGGGGGCGGCCACAATGAGCAGTTCTTC.

The rearrangement joins TRBV11-3 to TRBJ2-2; no clear D gene. Trimming took off 3 bases at V and 5 bases at J, with 1 base between the two ends. This CDR3 contains 11 residues. Per the germline V gene, CDR1 is SGHNT and CDR2 is YENEEA. For the CDR3, the DNA is TGTGCCAGCAGCTTGACCGGGGAGCTGTTTTTT. Translating gives CASSLTGELFF.

This sequence joins TRBV7-2 and TRBJ2-7; a weak D match, TRBD2 (6 bases). Trimming cost V 7 bases and J 0 bases, with 13 bases left between them. The CDR3 runs 14 residues. Germline V gives CDR1 SGHTA, CDR2 FQGNSA. The DNA of the CDR3 is TGTGCCAGCACTCTTGGGGGGAGCTCCTACGAGCAGTACTTC. Translated: CASTLGGSSYEQYF.

This chain links TRBV28 with TRBJ1-1; D is unclear. The CDR3 runs to 12 residues. Germline values: CDR1 MDHEN, CDR2 SYDVKM. The V gene lost 4 bases and the J gene lost 1 base, with 4 bases spanning the gap. The CDR3 is CASSSANTEAFF. The CDR3 DNA follows: TGTGCCAGCAGTTCTGCGAACACTGAAGCTTTCTTT.

The J gene is TRBJ1-2, the V gene TRBV9; D ambiguous. CDR1 SGDLS and CDR2 YYNGEE come from the germline V gene. Trimming removed 1 base from V and 2 bases from J, with 6 bases in between. The CDR3 contains 13 residues. The DNA for the CDR3 is TGTGCCAGCAGCGTATCAGAGAACTATGGCTACACCTTC. Translating gives CASSVSENYGYTF.